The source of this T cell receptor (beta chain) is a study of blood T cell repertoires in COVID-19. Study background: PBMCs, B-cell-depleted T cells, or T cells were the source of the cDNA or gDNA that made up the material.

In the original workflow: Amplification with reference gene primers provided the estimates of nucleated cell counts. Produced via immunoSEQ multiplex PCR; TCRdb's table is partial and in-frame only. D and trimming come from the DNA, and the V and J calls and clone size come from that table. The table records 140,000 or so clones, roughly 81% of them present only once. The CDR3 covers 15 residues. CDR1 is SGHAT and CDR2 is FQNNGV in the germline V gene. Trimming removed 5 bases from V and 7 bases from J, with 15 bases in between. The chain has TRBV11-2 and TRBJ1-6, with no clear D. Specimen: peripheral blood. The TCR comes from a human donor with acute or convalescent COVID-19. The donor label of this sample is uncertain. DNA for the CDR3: TGTGCCAGCAGCCTACTCCGGGATTTAAATTCACCCCTCCACTTT. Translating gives CASSLLRDLNSPLHF.